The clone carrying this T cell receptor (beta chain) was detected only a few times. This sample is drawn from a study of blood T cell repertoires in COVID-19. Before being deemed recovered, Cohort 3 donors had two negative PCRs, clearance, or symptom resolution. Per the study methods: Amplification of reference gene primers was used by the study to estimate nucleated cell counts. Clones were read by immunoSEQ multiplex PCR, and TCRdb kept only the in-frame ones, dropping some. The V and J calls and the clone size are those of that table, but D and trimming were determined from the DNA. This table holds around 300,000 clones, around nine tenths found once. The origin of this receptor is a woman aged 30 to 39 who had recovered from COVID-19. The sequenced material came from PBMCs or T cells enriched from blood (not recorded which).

The CDR3 loop is CASSSAGYSGNTIYF. CDR3 in DNA: TGTGCCAGCAGCTCCGCAGGCTACTCTGGAAACACCATATATTTT. The chain joins TRBV7-9 to TRBJ1-3; no clear D gene. The germline CDR1 and CDR2 sequences are SEHNR and FQNEAQ (reference sequence). This CDR3 comprises 15 residues. Deletions cut 4 bases from V and 0 bases from J, with 10 bases between.